This passage covers 23 T cell receptor beta chains from one sample sequenced in a study of patients and donors after allogeneic stem cell transplantation. MiXCR, run by TCRdb on the RT-PCR reads, gives a single entry per CDR3 protein. The sample holds hundreds of thousands of distinct CDR3 sequences, around 40% seen once. Sequencing was done on a sample of blood, either unsorted or a sorted T cell fraction (not recorded which). The receptors come from a human donor who was either an allogeneic HSCT recipient or a stem cell or donor lymphocyte infusion donor (not recorded which). It is not recorded whose cells these are; they may come from a transplant donor.

The chain links TRBV12-3 or TRBV12-4 to TRBJ1-1; D possibly corresponds to TRBD1 (6 bases). V shed 2 bases and J shed 5 bases, with 18 bases lying between them. This CDR3 has 16 amino acids. This CDR3 is CASSLWPRGPGTEAFF. The CDR3 nucleotides read TGTGCCAGCAGTTTATGGCCCAGGGGCCCTGGTACTGAAGCTTTCTTT.

CDR3 sequence: CASSPPGPGELFF. CDR3 nucleotides: TGTGCCAGCAGCCCCCCCGGGCCCGGGGAGCTGTTTTTT. The chain couples TRBV11-2 to TRBJ2-2; no clear D gene. The ends were cut back, 5 bases at V and 6 bases at J, with 10 bases in the middle. Per germline, CDR1 SGHAT and CDR2 FQNNGV. The CDR3 runs 13 residues.

V and J are TRBV12-3 or TRBV12-4 and TRBJ1-2; D gene ambiguous. The V and J ends lost 5 bases and 2 bases respectively, with 9 bases between them. This CDR3 contains 13 residues. The CDR3 bases are TGTGCCAGCAGTCCCCCGAAGAACTATGGCTACACCTTC. This translates into CASSPPKNYGYTF.

This chain links TRBV7-9 with TRBJ2-7; 7 bases are shared with TRBD1. This CDR3 has 14 residues. J gave up 0 bases and V 6 bases, and 5 bases lay outside the gene matches. In germline, CDR1 is SEHNR, CDR2 FQNEAQ (reference sequence). CDR3 sequence: CASRPWDSSYEQYF. CDR3 DNA: TGTGCCAGCAGACCATGGGACAGCTCCTACGAGCAGTACTTC.

This clonotype has a handful of counts. The chain carries TRBV12-3 or TRBV12-4 and TRBJ1-4, with no clear D. The V gene lost 6 bases and the J gene lost 0 bases, with 5 bases spanning the gap. The CDR3 spans 13 residues. In nucleotides, the CDR3 is TGTGCCAGCAGACAGTCAACTAATGAAAAACTGTTTTTT. It is translated as CASRQSTNEKLFF.

The V call is TRBV29-1, the J call TRBJ1-1; no definite D call. V dropped 0 bases and J dropped 3 bases, with 11 bases sitting between them. CDR3 length: 14 amino acids. The germline V gene has CDR1 SQVTM and CDR2 ANQGSEA. The CDR3 nucleotides read TGCAGCGTTGAAGATACGCAGGAATACACTGAAGCTTTCTTT. Encoded protein: CSVEDTQEYTEAFF.

This chain joins TRBV6-5 and TRBJ2-2; TRBD2 matches at 11 bases. The CDR3 is 17 residues long. V was clipped by 5 bases and J by 1 base; unmatched bases: 6. Per germline, CDR1 MNHEY and CDR2 SVGAGI. The CDR3 DNA is TGTGCCAGCAGTACCCTAGCGGGGGGCCTGAACACCGGGGAGCTGTTTTTT. Its protein product is CASSTLAGGLNTGELFF.

The rearrangement links TRBV5-1 to TRBJ2-7; tentative D call: TRBD2 (5 bases). The CDR3 sequence is 12 residues long. The germline CDR1 and CDR2 sequences are SGHRS and YFSETQ. Deletions cut 4 bases from V and 3 bases from J, with 8 bases between. The CDR3 nucleotides are TGCGCCAGCAGCCATGACTACTACGAGCAGTACTTC. Translating gives CASSHDYYEQYF.

The chain joins TRBV28 to TRBJ1-5, with D possibly TRBD1 on 6 matching bases. The CDR3 extends over 13 amino acids. Germline lookup yields CDR1 MDHEN and CDR2 SYDVKM. V shed 7 bases and J shed 4 bases, with 11 bases lying between them. The CDR3 region is CASTFTGNQPQHF. The CDR3 DNA follows: TGTGCCAGCACCTTCACAGGGAATCAGCCCCAGCATTTT.

This clonotype was seen a few times. This chain uses TRBV4-1 with TRBJ1-3; D call uncertain. The V end was cut by 1 base, the J end by 3 bases, with 16 bases between. Germline CDR1 is MGHRA and CDR2 is YSYEKL. CDR3 length: 17 amino acids. The CDR3 coding sequence is TGCGCCAGCAGCCAAGGGGTGCAGGTTGGGCTTGGAAACACCATATATTTT. It yields the protein CASSQGVQVGLGNTIYF.

The chain joins TRBV12-3 or TRBV12-4 to TRBJ1-1, with D unresolved. The CDR3 is 13 residues long. With 4 bases removed from V and 8 bases from J, the gap between germline ends came to 14 bases. The CDR3, as DNA: TGTGCCAGCAGTTCCGCTCCCCTTGGGGAAGCTTTCTTT. Protein product: CASSSAPLGEAFF.

The J gene is TRBJ1-1, the V gene TRBV5-1; TRBD1 might be the D (6 bases). CDR3 size: 15 residues. V gave up 5 bases and J gave up 2 bases, with 16 bases separating them. Germline CDR1 is SGHRS and CDR2 is YFSETQ. The DNA for the CDR3 is TGCGCCAGCAGACCCGATACAGGGTTTAACACTGAAGCTTTCTTT. This encodes CASRPDTGFNTEAFF.

This clonotype was detected only a few times. V and J are TRBV5-1 and TRBJ1-1; D is ambiguous. Germline V gene data show CDR1 as SGHRS and CDR2 as YFSETQ. There are 13 residues in the CDR3. Trimming took 7 bases from V and 2 from J, leaving 12 bases between them. This chain's CDR3 is CASAAGFNTEAFF. In DNA form, the CDR3 reads TGCGCCAGCGCGGCAGGATTTAACACTGAAGCTTTCTTT.

In this sample, this clonotype turned up a few times. The rearrangement uses TRBV15 and TRBJ2-1; 7 bases map to TRBD1. V lost 1 base to trimming and J lost 0 bases; unmatched junction nucleotides: 6. The CDR3 has 17 residues. Germline CDR1 LNHNV, CDR2 YYDKDF (reference sequence). The chain's CDR3 is CATSRVTWTGSYNEQFF. DNA for the CDR3: TGTGCCACCAGCAGAGTTACCTGGACAGGCTCCTACAATGAGCAGTTCTTC.

This clonotype was detected a few times. The chain couples TRBV7-9 to TRBJ1-5; D uncertain. V was shortened by 3 bases and J by 0 bases, with 6 bases between the two germline ends. Germline CDR1 reads SEHNR; CDR2 reads FQNEAQ (reference sequence). This CDR3 region has 14 residues. CDR3 coding DNA: TGTGCCAGCAGCTTTTTGAATAGCAATCAGCCCCAGCATTTT. Translated, it gives CASSFLNSNQPQHF.

The rearrangement uses TRBV6-1 and TRBJ2-7, with a weak D call TRBD2 (6 bases). This CDR3 comprises 15 residues. Germline V CDR1 and CDR2: MNHNS, SASEGT. Trimming took off 1 base at V and 3 bases at J, with 13 bases between the two ends. CDR3 sequence (DNA): TGTGCCAGCAGTGAAGTGGAGGGTACCCTCTACGAGCAGTACTTC. Its translation is CASSEVEGTLYEQYF.

This clonotype appeared a single time. V and J are TRBV7-2 and TRBJ2-2; D unresolved. Trimming removed 0 bases from V and 4 bases from J, with 6 bases in between. Germline V gene data show CDR1 as SGHTA and CDR2 as FQGNSA. The CDR3 spans 14 residues. CDR3 in amino acids: CASSLAARTGELFF. The DNA for the CDR3 is TGTGCCAGCAGCTTAGCGGCCCGCACCGGGGAGCTGTTTTTT.

The rearrangement joins TRBV9 to TRBJ2-5; TRBD1 matches 8 bases. The V segment lost 0 bases and the J segment 2 bases; nucleotides outside the gene matches: 3. CDR1 is SGDLS, CDR2 YYNGEE, per germline. The CDR3 sequence is 15 residues long. CDR3 coding DNA: TGTGCCAGCAGCGTAGTGACAGGGGCACAAGAGACCCAGTACTTC. It encodes CASSVVTGAQETQYF.

This sequence joins TRBV6-2 or TRBV6-3 and TRBJ2-6; no clear D. CDR3 size: 15 residues. CDR1 and CDR2 (germline): MNHEY, SVGEGT. Trimming stripped 6 bases from V and 4 bases from J, with 13 bases between. The CDR3 nucleotides are TGTGCCAGCAGCTCCTACAGCCCCGGGGCCAACGTCCTGACTTTC. Residues: CASSSYSPGANVLTF.

This chain joins TRBV4-3 and TRBJ2-7, with 12 nucleotides matching TRBD2. The ends lost 4 bases at V and 13 bases at J; junction bases unmatched: 14. Germline CDR1 LGHNA, CDR2 YSLEER. The CDR3 has 15 amino acids. DNA of the CDR3: TGCGCCAGCAGCCCTCAACTAGCGGGGGGTCTGTCTAAATACTTC. Its protein product is CASSPQLAGGLSKYF.

The chain joins TRBV15 to TRBJ2-3; D is unclear. The germline V and J ends were trimmed by 0 bases and 0 bases, with 7 bases remaining between them. Germline V gene lookup returns CDR1 LNHNV and CDR2 YYDKDF (reference sequence). This CDR3 contains 15 residues. CDR3 DNA sequence: TGTGCCACCAGCAGAGATTGGGTTAGCACAGATACGCAGTATTTT. Encoded protein: CATSRDWVSTDTQYF.

The chain links TRBV20-1 to TRBJ2-4; D is uncertain. This CDR3 comprises 10 residues. V was shortened by 6 bases and J by 4 bases, with 4 bases between the two germline ends. Germline V gene lookup returns CDR1 DFQATT and CDR2 SNEGSKA (reference sequence). The CDR3 loop reads CSASKNIQYF. The CDR3 DNA reads as TGCAGTGCGAGTAAAAACATTCAGTACTTC.

The chain joins TRBV5-1 to TRBJ2-5; no definite D call. CDR3 size: 14 residues. The germline V and J ends were trimmed by 1 base and 5 bases, with 12 bases remaining between them. CDR1 and CDR2 (germline): SGHRS, YFSETQ. CDR3 DNA: TGCGCCAGCAGCTTGCGGAGCGCTGGGGAGACCCAGTACTTC. It yields the protein CASSLRSAGETQYF.